Included here is one T cell receptor (beta chain) sequence, with context. Its antigen remains unidentified. Clones were sequenced by immunoSEQ multiplex PCR, and TCRdb holds only the in-frame ones, with some missing. The table has about 77,000 clones, around 90% seen once; the top ten hold roughly 20%. This specimen comes from a study of T cells in localized non-small cell lung cancer. Findings and caveats of the study: The study found T cell clonality highest in uninvolved adjacent lung, above tumor.

V gave up 1 base and J gave up 1 base; unmatched junction bases: 4. This CDR3 spans 14 amino acids. The germline V gene encodes CDR1 GTSNPN and CDR2 SVGIG (reference sequence). The sample here was peripheral blood, taken before any cancer treatment. The rearrangement uses TRBV30 and TRBJ2-7, with 7 bases lining up with TRBD2. The origin of this receptor is a woman aged 35 to 75 with stage I squamous cell lung carcinoma. The CDR3 here is CAWSGRGGSYEQYF. As DNA, the CDR3 is TGTGCCTGGAGTGGGAGGGGAGGGTCCTACGAGCAGTACTTC. Combining the CDR3 with reference TRBV30 and TRBJ2-7 gives the whole variable domain SQTIHQWPATLVQPVGSPLSLECTVEGTSNPNLYWYRQAAGRGLQLLFYSVGIGQISSEVPQNLSASRPQDRQFILSSKKLLLSDSGFYLCAWSGRGGSYEQYFGPGTRLTVT.